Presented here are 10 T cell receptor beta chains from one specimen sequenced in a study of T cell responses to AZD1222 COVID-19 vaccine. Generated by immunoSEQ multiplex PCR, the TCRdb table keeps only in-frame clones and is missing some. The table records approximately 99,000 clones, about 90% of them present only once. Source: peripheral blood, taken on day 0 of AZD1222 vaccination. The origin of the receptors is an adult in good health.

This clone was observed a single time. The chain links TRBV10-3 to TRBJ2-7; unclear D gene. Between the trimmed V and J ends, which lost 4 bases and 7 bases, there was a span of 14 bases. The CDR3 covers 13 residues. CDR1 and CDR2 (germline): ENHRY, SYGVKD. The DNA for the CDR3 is TGTGCCATCAGTGGGACCGCGCCCGGGGAGCAGTACTTC. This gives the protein CAISGTAPGEQYF.

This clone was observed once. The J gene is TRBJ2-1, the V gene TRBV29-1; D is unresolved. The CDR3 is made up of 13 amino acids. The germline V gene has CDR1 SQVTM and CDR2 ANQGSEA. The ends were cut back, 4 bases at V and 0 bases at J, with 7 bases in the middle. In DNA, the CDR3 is TGCAGCGTTGGACCGGGCTCCTACAATGAGCAGTTCTTC. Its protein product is CSVGPGSYNEQFF.

In nucleotides, the CDR3 is TGTGCCAGTACCAATATTCGGGGCAGGGTGGACTCTGGAAACACCATATATTTT. Its protein product is CASTNIRGRVDSGNTIYF. The chain carries TRBV19 and TRBJ1-3; maybe TRBD1 (5 bases). Germline CDR1 and CDR2: LNHDA and SQIVND (reference sequence). The CDR3 loop spans 18 amino acids. Trimming left V 7 bases short and J 0 bases short, with 22 bases between.

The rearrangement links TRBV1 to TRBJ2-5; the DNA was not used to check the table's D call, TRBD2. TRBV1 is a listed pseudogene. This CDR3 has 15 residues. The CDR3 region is CTSPRATTGVETQYF. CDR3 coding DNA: TGCACCAGCCCCCGGGCTACCACGGGGGTGGAGACCCAGTACTTC.

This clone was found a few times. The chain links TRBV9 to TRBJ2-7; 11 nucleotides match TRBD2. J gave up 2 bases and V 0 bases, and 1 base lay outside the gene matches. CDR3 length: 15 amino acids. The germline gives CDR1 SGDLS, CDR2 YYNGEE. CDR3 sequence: CASSVVAGGPYEQYF. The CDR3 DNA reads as TGTGCCAGCAGCGTAGTAGCGGGGGGGCCCTACGAGCAGTACTTC.

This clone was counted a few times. The chain's CDR3 is CASSLPGTYEQYV. CDR3 DNA: TGTGCCAGCAGCTTACCCGGGACCTACGAGCAGTACGTC. The chain carries TRBV7-2 and TRBJ2-7; D is perhaps TRBD2 (5 bases). The CDR3 contains 13 residues. The germline V and J ends were trimmed by 2 bases and 2 bases, with 7 bases remaining between them. Germline V gene sequence: CDR1 SGHTA, CDR2 FQGNSA.

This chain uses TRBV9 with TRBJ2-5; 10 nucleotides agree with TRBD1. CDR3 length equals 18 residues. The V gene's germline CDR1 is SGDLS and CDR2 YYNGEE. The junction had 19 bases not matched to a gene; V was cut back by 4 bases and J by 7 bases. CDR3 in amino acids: CASSPGQGMVGGDATQYF. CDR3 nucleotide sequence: TGTGCCAGCAGCCCGGGACAGGGGATGGTAGGAGGGGATGCGACCCAGTACTTC. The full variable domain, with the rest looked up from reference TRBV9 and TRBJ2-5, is DSGVTQTPKHLITATGQRVTLRCSPRSGDLSVYWYQQSLDQGLQFLIQYYNGEERAKGNILERFSAQQFPDLHSELNLSSLELGDSALYFCASSPGQGMVGGDATQYFGPGTRLLVL.

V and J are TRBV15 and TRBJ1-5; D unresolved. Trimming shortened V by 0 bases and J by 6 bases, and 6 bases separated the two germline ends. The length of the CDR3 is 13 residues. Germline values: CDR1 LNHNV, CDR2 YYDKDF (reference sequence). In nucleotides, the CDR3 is TGTGCCACCAGCAGAGATCCATCTCAGCCCCAGCATTTT. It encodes CATSRDPSQPQHF.

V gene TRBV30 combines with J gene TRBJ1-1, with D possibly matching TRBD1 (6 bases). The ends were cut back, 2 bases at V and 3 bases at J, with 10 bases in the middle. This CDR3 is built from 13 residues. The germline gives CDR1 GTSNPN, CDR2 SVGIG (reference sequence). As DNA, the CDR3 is TGTGCCTGGAGTAACAGGGTGGACACTGAAGCTTTCTTT. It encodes CAWSNRVDTEAFF.

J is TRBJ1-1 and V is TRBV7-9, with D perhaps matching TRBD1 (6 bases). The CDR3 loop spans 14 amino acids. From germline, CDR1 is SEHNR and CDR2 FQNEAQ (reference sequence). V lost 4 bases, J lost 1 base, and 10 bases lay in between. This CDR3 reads CASSSRTANTEAFF. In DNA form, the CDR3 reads TGTGCCAGCAGCTCACGGACAGCGAACACTGAAGCTTTCTTT.